A selection of T cell receptor beta chains follows, all from one sample in a study of T cell responses to AZD1222 COVID-19 vaccine. The assay was immunoSEQ multiplex PCR, and TCRdb's table has in-frame clones only and misses some. The sample holds about 110,000 clones; 80% to 90% are singletons and the top ten take less than 8%. The source was peripheral blood, collected on day 0 of AZD1222 vaccination. The origin of the receptors is an adult in good health. Both conserved end residues are part of each CDR3. A D gene is named only where the DNA matches it firmly. Size is stated for part of the rows, as once, few or many counts, or as a class when the clone is expanded.

length: 15
V: TRBV4-3
J: TRBJ2-7
D: TRBD2
size: .
CDR3: CASSQGLAGVYEQYF
DNA: TGCGCCAGCAGCCAGGGACTAGCGGGAGTTTACGAGCAGTACTTC

length: 12
V: TRBV6-2/TRBV6-3
J: TRBJ2-7
D: .
size: .
CDR3: CASSAIRAGQYF
DNA: TGTGCCAGCAGTGCCATCAGAGCAGGGCAGTACTTC

length: 15
V: TRBV15
J: TRBJ1-4
D: TRBD1
size: once
CDR3: CATSRPTGLNEKLFF
DNA: TGTGCCACCAGCAGGCCGACAGGGTTGAATGAAAAACTGTTTTTT

length: 16
V: TRBV6-2/TRBV6-3
J: TRBJ2-1
D: TRBD1
size: .
CDR3: CASSYLYIRQGDEQFF
DNA: TGTGCCAGCAGTTACTTATACATCCGACAGGGCGATGAGCAGTTCTTC

length: 17
V: TRBV25-1
J: TRBJ1-3
D: .
size: .
CDR3: CASSDPLGATSGNTIYF
DNA: TGTGCCAGCAGTGACCCCCTCGGGGCCACCTCTGGAAACACCATATATTTT

length: 15
V: TRBV27
J: TRBJ1-4
D: .
size: .
CDR3: CASSFLGPENEKLFF
DNA: TGTGCCAGCAGTTTCTTGGGACCAGAGAATGAAAAACTGTTTTTT

length: 15
V: TRBV18
J: TRBJ1-5
D: .
size: .
CDR3: CASSPSAWGNQPQHF
DNA: TGTGCCAGCTCACCAAGCGCCTGGGGAAATCAGCCCCAGCATTTT

length: 20
V: TRBV3-1/TRBV3-2
J: TRBJ2-7
D: TRBD2
size: .
CDR3: CASSQDPGTSGSLDRLEQYF
DNA: TGTGCCAGCAGCCAAGATCCCGGGACTAGCGGGAGTTTAGATCGCCTCGAGCAGTACTTC

length: 13
V: TRBV20-1
J: TRBJ1-4
D: TRBD1
size: .
CDR3: CSASVGGGEKLFF
DNA: TGCAGTGCTAGTGTAGGGGGCGGTGAAAAACTGTTTTTT

length: 15
V: TRBV28
J: TRBJ2-1
D: TRBD2
size: .
CDR3: CAGSSTSGRGGEQFF
DNA: TGTGCCGGCAGTTCAACTAGCGGGAGGGGGGGTGAGCAGTTCTTC

length: 15
V: TRBV28
J: TRBJ1-4
D: .
size: .
CDR3: CASSLSARGGEKLFF
DNA: TGTGCCAGCAGTTTATCGGCCAGGGGAGGCGAAAAACTGTTTTTT

length: 14
V: TRBV24-1
J: TRBJ2-5
D: .
size: .
CDR3: CATAFGGAQETQYF
DNA: TGTGCCACCGCATTTGGAGGGGCCCAAGAGACCCAGTACTTC

length: 11
V: TRBV5-1
J: TRBJ2-7
D: .
size: .
CDR3: CASSRQYEQYF
DNA: TGCGCCAGCAGCCGCCAGTACGAGCAGTACTTC

length: 15
V: TRBV2
J: TRBJ2-2
D: TRBD2
size: .
CDR3: CASSDSGRVPGELFF
DNA: TGTGCCAGCAGTGATAGCGGGAGAGTACCGGGGGAGCTGTTTTTT

length: 15
V: TRBV18
J: TRBJ1-3
D: .
size: .
CDR3: CASSPEQGPGNTIYF
DNA: TGTGCCAGCTCACCAGAACAGGGCCCTGGAAACACCATATATTTT

length: 13
V: TRBV29-1
J: TRBJ1-5
D: TRBD1
size: .
CDR3: CSARWDRDQPQHF
DNA: TGCAGCGCCCGGTGGGACAGGGATCAGCCCCAGCATTTT

length: 14
V: TRBV27
J: TRBJ2-1
D: TRBD2
size: .
CDR3: CASGEGRDYNEQFF
DNA: TGTGCCAGCGGGGAGGGAAGGGACTACAATGAGCAGTTCTTC

length: 14
V: TRBV11-2
J: TRBJ2-5
D: TRBD2
size: .
CDR3: CASSYQAGAETQYF
DNA: TGTGCCAGCAGCTACCAAGCGGGAGCCGAGACCCAGTACTTC

length: 16
V: TRBV27
J: TRBJ2-1
D: .
size: .
CDR3: CASSTLVNVEGNEQFF
DNA: TGTGCCAGCAGTACCCTCGTAAATGTAGAGGGGAATGAGCAGTTCTTC

length: 14
V: TRBV24-1
J: TRBJ2-7
D: .
size: .
CDR3: CATSDTGQNYEQYF
DNA: TGTGCCACCAGTGATACTGGACAGAACTACGAGCAGTACTTC

length: 16
V: TRBV9
J: TRBJ2-2
D: TRBD1
size: .
CDR3: CASSGTGTGNTGELFF
DNA: TGTGCCAGCAGCGGCACCGGGACAGGGAACACCGGGGAGCTGTTTTTT

length: 18
V: TRBV3-1/TRBV3-2
J: TRBJ1-5
D: .
size: .
CDR3: CASSQETGGPIINQPQHF
DNA: TGTGCCAGCAGCCAAGAGACCGGGGGGCCTATAATCAATCAGCCCCAGCATTTT

length: 15
V: TRBV1
J: TRBJ2-7
D: .
size: once
CDR3: CTSSQEAGTAYEQYF
DNA: TGCACCAGCAGCCAAGAGGCCGGGACAGCCTACGAGCAGTACTTC

length: 16
V: TRBV4-1
J: TRBJ1-4
D: .
size: .
CDR3: CASSQGWRDINEKLFF
DNA: TGCGCCAGCAGCCAGGGTTGGAGGGACATAAATGAAAAACTGTTTTTT

length: 18
V: TRBV4-2
J: TRBJ2-4
D: TRBD1
size: .
CDR3: CASSQVRDSDLAKNIQYF
DNA: TGTGCCAGCAGCCAAGTCCGGGACAGCGACCTAGCCAAAAACATTCAGTACTTC

length: 12
V: TRBV10-3
J: TRBJ1-2
D: .
size: .
CDR3: CAIKRVNYGYTF
DNA: TGTGCCATTAAAAGGGTCAACTATGGCTACACCTTC

length: 14
V: TRBV11-3
J: TRBJ2-7
D: .
size: .
CDR3: CASSRTLGAYEQYF
DNA: TGTGCCAGCAGCCGCACCCTCGGGGCCTACGAGCAGTACTTC

length: 12
V: TRBV5-6
J: TRBJ1-2
D: TRBD1
size: .
CDR3: CASSPGGYGYTF
DNA: TGTGCCAGCAGCCCAGGGGGCTATGGCTACACCTTC

length: 15
V: TRBV7-6
J: TRBJ2-7
D: TRBD1
size: few
CDR3: CASSSGFDRVYEQYF
DNA: TGTGCCAGCAGCTCCGGATTCGACAGGGTATACGAGCAGTACTTC

length: 15
V: TRBV7-2
J: TRBJ1-2
D: TRBD1
size: once
CDR3: CASSSGQGGNYGYTF
DNA: TGTGCCAGCAGCTCCGGACAGGGTGGGAACTATGGCTACACCTTC

length: 14
V: TRBV7-2
J: TRBJ1-5
D: .
size: .
CDR3: CASSLELVNQPQHF
DNA: TGTGCCAGCAGCTTAGAGTTAGTGAATCAGCCCCAGCATTTT

length: 13
V: TRBV28
J: TRBJ1-2
D: .
size: .
CDR3: CASERVGVRGYTF
DNA: TGTGCCAGCGAACGAGTCGGGGTACGGGGCTACACCTTC

length: 12
V: TRBV25-1
J: TRBJ2-7
D: .
size: .
CDR3: CASSDRVVEQYF
DNA: TGTGCCAGCAGTGACAGGGTAGTCGAGCAGTACTTC

length: 17
V: TRBV27
J: TRBJ1-5
D: .
size: .
CDR3: CASSLKQPLRTNQPQHF
DNA: TGTGCCAGCAGTCTTAAACAGCCTTTACGGACTAATCAGCCCCAGCATTTT

length: 15
V: TRBV28
J: TRBJ1-1
D: .
size: .
CDR3: CASSLVRGAGTEAFF
DNA: TGTGCCAGCAGTTTAGTACGGGGGGCAGGCACTGAAGCTTTCTTT

length: 13
V: TRBV18
J: TRBJ1-4
D: TRBD1
size: .
CDR3: CASTGQFNEKLFF
DNA: TGTGCCAGCACGGGACAGTTTAATGAAAAACTGTTTTTT

length: 16
V: TRBV9
J: TRBJ2-1
D: TRBD2
size: .
CDR3: CASSSRLAGSNNEQFF
DNA: TGTGCCAGCAGTTCACGACTAGCGGGTTCGAACAATGAGCAGTTCTTC

length: 18
V: TRBV14
J: TRBJ2-4
D: TRBD1
size: .
CDR3: CASSQAVADRGLQNIQYF
DNA: TGTGCCAGCAGCCAAGCGGTCGCGGACAGGGGGCTACAGAACATTCAGTACTTC

length: 11
V: TRBV7-2
J: TRBJ2-5
D: .
size: .
CDR3: CASRGQETQYF
DNA: TGTGCCAGCAGGGGGCAAGAGACCCAGTACTTC

length: 14
V: TRBV6-5
J: TRBJ2-7
D: .
size: .
CDR3: CASSYSGTTSEQYF
DNA: TGTGCCAGCAGTTACTCCGGGACGACAAGCGAGCAGTACTTC

length: 14
V: TRBV29-1
J: TRBJ1-4
D: TRBD1
size: .
CDR3: CSVKGRTGPEKLFF
DNA: TGCAGCGTCAAGGGCAGGACAGGGCCCGAAAAACTGTTTTTT